This T cell receptor (beta chain) was recovered during a study of regulatory T cells in long-lasting Graves disease. This clonotype was detected ten times or more. Germline CDR1 reads DFQATT; CDR2 reads SNEGSKA (reference sequence). The CDR3 has 14 amino acids. V was clipped by 2 bases and J by 2 bases; unmatched bases: 5. Regarding time point: newly diagnosed GD, antithyroid drugs for less than 3 months. PBMCs were the source of the RNA used for TCR sequencing. Both iRepertoire HTBI primers and Arm-PCR of CDR3 regions were used to build the TCR beta libraries. One entry per CDR3 protein results from TCRdb running MiXCR on the multiplex PCR reads. The repertoire holds 200,000 to 250,000 distinct CDR3 sequences, about 19% seen once, with 10% to 15% in the top ten. The sample was also linked to a second study, of T cells in Graves' hyperthyroidism and ophthalmopathy.

The chain combines TRBV20-1 with TRBJ1-2; TRBD1 agrees at 7 bases. Sequencing was performed on peripheral blood mononuclear cells (PBMCs), taken at new diagnosis, from a patient treated with antithyroid drugs. This clonotype originated in a woman between 25 and 40 years old with Graves disease. The CDR3, as DNA: TGCAGTGCTAGATTCCGGACAGGAAACTATGGCTACACCTTC. Protein sequence: CSARFRTGNYGYTF.